The clone carrying this T cell receptor beta chain was detected once. Antigen specificity is unknown. Germline-derived CDR1 and CDR2 are SGHNT and YENEEA. This CDR3 has 15 residues. V trimming: 1 base; J trimming: 4 bases; junction bases outside the gene matches: 7. PCR was performed using 60 Vbeta and 13 Jbeta primers. The data were produced by immunoSEQ multiplex PCR, yet TCRdb's version contains in-frame clones alone and is incomplete. The sample lists 150,000 or so clones; approximately 80% were seen once. The data originate from a study of cytomegalovirus exposure and HLA in healthy donors. For the study at large: There were 350 to 400 genotyped donors. Of these, 81% fell in the genetic ancestry cluster associated with self-reported Caucasian donors.

Study-wide results and limits: Some highly shared sequence variants likely arose as a pipeline artifact.

The chain has TRBV11-3 and TRBJ2-7, with 7 bases matching TRBD1. The sequenced sample consisted of PBMCs. The clonotype comes from a woman aged 45-59 years in good health and CMV-seropositive. In DNA form, the CDR3 reads TGTGCCAGCAGCTTAGGAGGCGACAGGGCTTACGAGCAGTACTTC. Protein: CASSLGGDRAYEQYF.